The present entry profiles one TCR beta chain with its context. Its antigen is unidentified. Amplification used 60 Vbeta primers and 13 Jbeta primers. Sequencing used immunoSEQ multiplex PCR; TCRdb keeps in-frame clones, though not all of them. The repertoire has just over 150,000 clones, 70% to 90% of them found once; the top ten carry roughly 2.1%. This sample was included in a study of cytomegalovirus exposure and HLA in healthy donors. Study-level results: Certain indistinguishable V segments, among them TRBV6-2 and TRBV6-3, were excluded.

In germline, CDR1 is SEHNR, CDR2 FQNEAQ (reference sequence). This CDR3 is 14 amino acids long. V shed 1 base and J shed 6 bases, with 11 bases lying between them. The chain joins TRBV7-9 to TRBJ2-3; D might be TRBD2 (5 bases). The sample was PBMCs. The clonotype was recovered from a man between 18 and 35 years old in good health and CMV-seropositive. CDR3 region: CASSLETSTDTQYF. CDR3 coding DNA: TGTGCCAGCAGCTTAGAAACTAGTACTGATACGCAGTATTTT.